This T cell receptor beta chain stems from a study of T cell changes during pregnancy in multiple sclerosis. The method was immunoSEQ multiplex PCR; TCRdb's version includes in-frame clones alone and lacks a portion of them. The table records roughly 64,000 clones, 96% of them present only once. The CDR3 contains 17 residues. The V and J ends lost 5 bases and 0 bases, in that order; junction bases with no gene match: 10. Germline V gives CDR1 SGHRS, CDR2 YFSETQ. This chain links TRBV5-1 with TRBJ2-1; TRBD2 agrees at 8 bases. This receptor was obtained from a female donor with multiple sclerosis, enrolled in a pregnancy study. The source material was CD8+ T cells from peripheral blood mononuclear cells, sampled after pregnancy. CDR3 loop: CASRSGGLSSSYNEQFF. The CDR3 DNA follows: TGCGCCAGCAGGTCGGGAGGGTTGTCGAGCTCCTACAATGAGCAGTTCTTC.